This T cell receptor beta chain was obtained from a study of response to subunit inactivated influenza vaccine. TCRdb re-called the RT-PCR reads through MiXCR, storing one row per CDR3 protein. The sample has 500,000 to 600,000 distinct CDR3 sequences, 16% seen once. CDR1 is SGHKS and CDR2 is YYEKEE in the germline V gene (reference sequence). V was pared by 0 bases and J by 7 bases, with 13 bases between. The length of the CDR3 is 14 residues. General study points: A suggestion made by the authors is that each seasonal influenza vaccination recruits few new T cells.

Of note for this clonotype: Its cognate antigen is unknown.

The chain carries TRBV5-5 and TRBJ1-2; no clear D gene. Sequences were derived from CD4+ T cells sorted from PBMCs, sampled less than 25 months after vaccination. The TCR was taken from a man aged 50 to 69 who received an inactivated influenza vaccine. DNA for the CDR3: TGTGCCAGCAGCTTGGTCAACTTGTCGGGTGGCTACACCTTC. This sequence encodes CASSLVNLSGGYTF.